The 7 T cell receptor beta chains reported below all come from one sample, sequenced in a study of beta chain features in type 1 diabetes (dated by TCRdb to the late 2010s). Libraries came from the immunoSEQ multiplex PCR assay. The High Capacity cDNA Reverse Transcription Kit was used to reverse transcribe all of the isolated RNA, meaning that expressed TCRB transcripts were what got sequenced. TCRdb stores this immuneACCESS table with in-frame sequences only. Part of the clones is absent; in the studies checked, under half of the shortfall reflects unresolved V genes, and no reason is known for the rest. This sample is represented by about 130,000 clones; around a tenth of them were singletons. Roughly 0.74% of the sample is in the top ten clones. The sample was central memory CD4+ T cells from blood. Every receptor here comes from a man younger than 35 in good health.

The rearrangement uses TRBV7-6 and TRBJ2-1; the D is unclear. The CDR3 length is 15 residues. Germline V lookup: CDR1 SGHVS, CDR2 FNYEAQ. V lost 2 bases to trimming and J lost 0 bases, with 8 bases between them. CDR3 region: CASSLTTSSYNEQFF. CDR3 sequence (DNA): TGTGCCAGCAGCTTAACTACTTCCTCCTACAATGAGCAGTTCTTC.

A few counts support this clone. The V call is TRBV10-2, the J call TRBJ2-2; TRBD1 agrees at 7 bases. CDR1 is WSHSY, CDR2 SAAADI, per germline. The CDR3 spans 14 residues. The ends lost 6 bases at V and 5 bases at J; junction bases unmatched: 6. The CDR3 reads CASRPGQITGELFF. The CDR3 bases are TGCGCCAGCAGACCGGGACAGATTACCGGGGAGCTGTTTTTT.

The rearrangement links TRBV28 to TRBJ2-7; D is perhaps TRBD1 (6 bases). This CDR3 has 15 residues. Per germline, CDR1 MDHEN and CDR2 SYDVKM. V lost 6 bases and J lost 6, with 21 bases in between. The CDR3 spells CASRYGTPRNREQYF. As DNA, the CDR3 is TGTGCCAGCAGATATGGGACACCTAGGAACCGCGAGCAGTACTTC.

This clone was picked up a small number of times. The genes are TRBV5-6 and TRBJ1-4; 7 bases line up with TRBD1. The CDR3 contains 16 residues. CDR1 SGHDT and CDR2 YYEEEE come from the germline V gene. V lost 5 bases and J lost 1; bases outside the gene matches: 8. Here the CDR3 reads CASSSRDRGTNEKLFF. The DNA of the CDR3 is TGTGCCAGCAGTTCCCGGGACAGAGGAACTAATGAAAAACTGTTTTTT.

Only a few counts were recorded for this clone. The rearrangement uses TRBV20-1 and TRBJ2-5; maybe TRBD1 (6 bases). CDR3 length: 11 residues. In germline, CDR1 is DFQATT, CDR2 SNEGSKA (reference sequence). V was pared by 6 bases and J by 14 bases, with 19 bases between. The CDR3 here is CSAAPTGIPYF. The CDR3 nucleotides are TGCAGTGCCGCACCTACAGGGATTCCATACTTC.

This clone was detected ten times or more. The genes are TRBV5-4 and TRBJ2-3, with 12 bases fitting TRBD2. Germline values: CDR1 SGHNT, CDR2 YYREEE (reference sequence). Losses at the gene ends were 6 bases for V and 6 bases for J; bases not matched to a gene: 8. The CDR3 length is 15 residues. The CDR3 here is CASKPSGGAGDTQYF. The CDR3 region has the DNA TGTGCCAGCAAACCTAGCGGGGGGGCCGGGGATACGCAGTATTTT.

This chain links TRBV2 with TRBJ2-1; TRBD1 is a possible D gene (6 bases). With 6 bases removed from V and 8 bases from J, the gap between germline ends came to 11 bases. This CDR3 contains 12 residues. Germline-derived CDR1 and CDR2 are SNHLY and FYNNEI. In DNA, the CDR3 is TGTGCCAGCAGCTCCAGGGGTTATGAGCAGTTCTTC. This sequence encodes CASSSRGYEQFF.